This T cell receptor (beta chain) was captured by sequencing in a study of blood T cell repertoires in COVID-19. Study context: PBMCs, B-cell-depleted T cells, or T cells were the source of the cDNA or gDNA that made up the material.

A single count supports this clone. Clones were sequenced by immunoSEQ multiplex PCR, and TCRdb holds only the in-frame ones, with some missing. The profile covers 150,000 or so clones, with roughly 88% appearing a single time and about a tenth taken by the ten largest. The CDR3 consists of 18 residues. Germline V gene lookup returns CDR1 MNHNS and CDR2 SASEGT. Unmatched junction bases numbered 12, after V lost 0 bases and J lost 3 bases. The clonotype originates from a man aged 50-59 years with acute or convalescent COVID-19. The chain employs TRBV6-1 and TRBJ2-7; 9 bases map to TRBD1. The sequenced sample consisted of peripheral blood. CDR3 sequence reads: CASSEAPTRTGAFYEQYF. The CDR3 region has the DNA TGTGCCAGCAGTGAAGCCCCTACTCGGACAGGGGCGTTCTACGAGCAGTACTTC.